This T cell receptor (beta chain) was documented in a study of OX40 agonist ivuxolimab in advanced cancers. Study summary: A male proportion of 82.7% was recorded, with mean age about 54 years and range roughly 23 to 79. Study-wide points: CD4+ and CD8+ T cells in blood underwent clonal expansion by week 6 at 0.1 to 3.0 mg/kg.

In regard to this clone: Its antigen is not identified.

Sequenced by immunoSEQ multiplex PCR; TCRdb stores in-frame clones only, minus some. The sample contains around 95,000 clones, roughly 91% of which appear only once. The CDR3 covers 17 residues. Germline V gene data show CDR1 as SGHTS and CDR2 as YDEGEE. Germline trimming cut 2 bases from V and 6 bases from J; bases unmatched to any gene: 5. On cycle 4 day 1 and cycle 7 day 1, as well as at baseline, blood was sampled. The chain carries TRBV5-8 and TRBJ2-2, with 15 bases fitting TRBD2. The source is an adult with an advanced solid tumor such as melanoma, head and neck, liver or kidney cancer. The sample here was CD4+ or CD8+ T cells sorted from blood, taken in a trial of the OX40 agonist ivuxolimab. CDR3: CASSFPGLAGGPGELFF. Written as DNA, the CDR3 is TGTGCCAGCAGCTTCCCTGGACTAGCGGGAGGGCCCGGGGAGCTGTTTTTT.